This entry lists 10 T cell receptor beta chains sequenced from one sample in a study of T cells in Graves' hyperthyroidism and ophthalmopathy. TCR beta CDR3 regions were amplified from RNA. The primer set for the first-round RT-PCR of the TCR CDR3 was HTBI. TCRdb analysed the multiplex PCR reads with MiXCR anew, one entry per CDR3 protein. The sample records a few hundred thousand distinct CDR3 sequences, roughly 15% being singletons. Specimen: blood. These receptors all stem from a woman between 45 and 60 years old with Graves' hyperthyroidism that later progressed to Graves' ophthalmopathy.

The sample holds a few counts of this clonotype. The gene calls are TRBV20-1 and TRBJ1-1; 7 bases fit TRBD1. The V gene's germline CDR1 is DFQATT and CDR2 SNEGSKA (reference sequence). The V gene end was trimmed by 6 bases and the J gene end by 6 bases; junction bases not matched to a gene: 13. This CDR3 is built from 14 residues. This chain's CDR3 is CSARQGGVMAEAFF. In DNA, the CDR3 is TGCAGTGCGCGCCAGGGGGGGGTAATGGCTGAAGCTTTCTTT.

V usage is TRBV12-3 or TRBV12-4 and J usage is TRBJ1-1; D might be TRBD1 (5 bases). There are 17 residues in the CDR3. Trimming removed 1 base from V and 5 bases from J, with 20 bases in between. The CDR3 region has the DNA TGTGCCAGCAGTTTAGGGGCAGGGCCCGCCGTGGGGACTGAAGCTTTCTTT. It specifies CASSLGAGPAVGTEAFF.

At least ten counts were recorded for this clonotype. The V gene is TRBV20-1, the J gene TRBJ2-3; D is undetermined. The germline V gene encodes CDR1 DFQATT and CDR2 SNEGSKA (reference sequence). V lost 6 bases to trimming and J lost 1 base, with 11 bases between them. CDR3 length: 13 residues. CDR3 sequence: CSALRFGTDTQYF. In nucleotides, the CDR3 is TGCAGTGCCTTGAGGTTCGGCACAGATACGCAGTATTTT.

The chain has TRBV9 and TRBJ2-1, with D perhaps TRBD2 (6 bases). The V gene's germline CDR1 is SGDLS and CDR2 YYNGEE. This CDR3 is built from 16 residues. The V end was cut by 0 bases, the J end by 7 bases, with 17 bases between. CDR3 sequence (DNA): TGTGCCAGCAGCGTAGCTCCGCGGGATCCGGTAAATGAGCAGTTCTTC. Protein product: CASSVAPRDPVNEQFF. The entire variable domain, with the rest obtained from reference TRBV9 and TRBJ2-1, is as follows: DSGVTQTPKHLITATGQRVTLRCSPRSGDLSVYWYQQSLDQGLQFLIQYYNGEERAKGNILERFSAQQFPDLHSELNLSSLELGDSALYFCASSVAPRDPVNEQFFGPGTRLTVL.

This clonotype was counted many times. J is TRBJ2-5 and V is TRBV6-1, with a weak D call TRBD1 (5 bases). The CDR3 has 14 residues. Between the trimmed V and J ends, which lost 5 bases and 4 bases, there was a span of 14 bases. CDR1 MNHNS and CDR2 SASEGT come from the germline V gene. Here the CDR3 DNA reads TGTGCCAGCAGTAAAAGCCAGGGTCTAGAGACCCAGTACTTC. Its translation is CASSKSQGLETQYF.

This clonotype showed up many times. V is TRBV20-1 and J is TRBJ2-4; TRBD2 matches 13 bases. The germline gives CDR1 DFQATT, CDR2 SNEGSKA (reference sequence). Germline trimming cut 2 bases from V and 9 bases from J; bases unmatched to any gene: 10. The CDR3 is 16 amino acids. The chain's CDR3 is CSARPGLAGREGIQYF. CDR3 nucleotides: TGCAGTGCTAGACCGGGACTAGCGGGGCGGGAGGGCATTCAGTACTTC.

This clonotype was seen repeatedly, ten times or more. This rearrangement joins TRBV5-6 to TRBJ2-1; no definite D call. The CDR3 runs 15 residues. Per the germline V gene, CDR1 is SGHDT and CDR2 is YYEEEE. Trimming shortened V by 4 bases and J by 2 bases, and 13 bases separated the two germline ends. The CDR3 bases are TGTGCCAGCAGCCGCTTCGACGGCCCCTACAATGAGCAGTTCTTC. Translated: CASSRFDGPYNEQFF.

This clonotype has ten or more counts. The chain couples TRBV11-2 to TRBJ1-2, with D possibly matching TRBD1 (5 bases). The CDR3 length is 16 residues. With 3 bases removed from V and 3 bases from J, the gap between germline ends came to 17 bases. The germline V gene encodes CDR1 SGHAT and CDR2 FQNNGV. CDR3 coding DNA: TGTGCCAGCAGCTTGATGACCGGGGCTTTAGACTATGGCTACACCTTC. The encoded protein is CASSLMTGALDYGYTF. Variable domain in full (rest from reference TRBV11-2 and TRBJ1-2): EAGVAQSPRYKIIEKRQSVAFWCNPISGHATLYWYQQILGQGPKLLIQFQNNGVVDDSQLPKDRFSAERLKGVDSTLKIQPAKLEDSAVYLCASSLMTGALDYGYTFGSGTRLTVV.

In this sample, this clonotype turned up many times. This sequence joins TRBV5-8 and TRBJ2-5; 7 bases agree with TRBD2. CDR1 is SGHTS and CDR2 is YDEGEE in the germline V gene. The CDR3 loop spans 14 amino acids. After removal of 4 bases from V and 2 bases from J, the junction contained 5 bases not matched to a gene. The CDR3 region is CASSESGTQETQYF. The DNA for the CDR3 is TGTGCCAGCAGCGAAAGCGGGACTCAAGAGACCCAGTACTTC.

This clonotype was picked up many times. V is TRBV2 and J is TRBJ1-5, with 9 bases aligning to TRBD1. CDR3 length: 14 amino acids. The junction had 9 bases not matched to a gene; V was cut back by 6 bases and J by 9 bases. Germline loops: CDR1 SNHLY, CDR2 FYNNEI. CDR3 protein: CASSSDGTGLPQHF. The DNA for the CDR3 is TGTGCCAGCAGCTCAGACGGGACAGGGCTGCCCCAGCATTTT.